These T cell receptor beta chains were read from a single sample in a study of cytomegalovirus exposure and HLA in healthy donors. Produced via immunoSEQ multiplex PCR; TCRdb's table is partial and in-frame only. The sample has 90,000 to 120,000 clones, roughly 73% seen once. The sequenced sample was PBMCs. The receptors stem from a man aged 30 to 45 in good health and CMV-seronegative. The CDR3 runs from the conserved cysteine through the conserved F or W.

V gene	J gene	CDR3 protein
TRBV7-6	TRBJ2-5	CASSLANIYQETQYF
TRBV28	TRBJ1-5	CASSLLGGISNQPQHF
TRBV29-1	TRBJ2-7	CSAGQGSSYEQYF
TRBV14	TRBJ2-3	CASSKLAASTDTQYF
TRBV6-5	TRBJ2-7	CASSPTSGLYEQYF
TRBV19	TRBJ1-5	CASRAGGGQPQHF
TRBV11-2	TRBJ1-3	CASSLVRGSGNTIYF
TRBV10-3	TRBJ1-2	CAISESQPGGGYTF
TRBV4-2	TRBJ1-4	CASSQGQDRGEKLFF
TRBV5-4	TRBJ2-5	CASSQKETQYF
TRBV5-1	TRBJ2-3	CASSLAGPTDTQYF
TRBV9	TRBJ2-5	CASSVDSGGETQYF
TRBV28	TRBJ2-3	CASCGLRADTQYF
TRBV2	TRBJ1-4	CASSKGSSREKLFF
TRBV29-1	TRBJ2-3	CSVAADTQYF
TRBV7-9	TRBJ2-1	CASSPRQARNEQFF
TRBV27	TRBJ1-5	CASRPQGAVNQPQHF
TRBV5-1	TRBJ1-3	CASSLTGPGNTIYF
TRBV13	TRBJ2-2	CASSLGPPASGGYTGELFF
TRBV18	TRBJ1-2	CASSPGDSKYGYTF
TRBV30	TRBJ1-6	CAWSEGGSYNSPLHF
TRBV6-6	TRBJ2-1	CASSTPHRGSYNEQFF
TRBV6-5	TRBJ1-5	CASSYSGQGNQPQHF
TRBV19	TRBJ2-1	CASSNGQGEQQFF
TRBV4-1	TRBJ2-2	CASSQAGRTSGPRTGELFF
TRBV28	TRBJ2-1	CASDMGGDEQFF
TRBV6-1	TRBJ1-5	CASNAASSQPQHF
TRBV19	TRBJ2-3	CASRDRAGSSTDTQYF
TRBV7-7	TRBJ2-1	CASSLGVAGDNEQFF